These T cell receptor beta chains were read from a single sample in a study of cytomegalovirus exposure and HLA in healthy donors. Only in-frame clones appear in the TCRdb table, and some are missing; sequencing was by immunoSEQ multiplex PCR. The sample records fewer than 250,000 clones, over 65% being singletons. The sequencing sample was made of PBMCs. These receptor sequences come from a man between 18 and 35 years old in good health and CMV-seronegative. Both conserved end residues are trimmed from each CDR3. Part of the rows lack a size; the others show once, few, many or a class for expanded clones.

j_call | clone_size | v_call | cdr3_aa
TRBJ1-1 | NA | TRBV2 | ASTGQGSTEAF
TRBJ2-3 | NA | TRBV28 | ATQREAIAPSNMDTQY
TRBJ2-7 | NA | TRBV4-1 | ASSQPAGVPYEQY
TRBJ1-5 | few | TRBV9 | ASSVGTGSNQPQH
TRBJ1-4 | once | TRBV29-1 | SVEPGGSSNEKLF
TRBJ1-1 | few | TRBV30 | AWTWDIVTEAF
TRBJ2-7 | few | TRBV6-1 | AGSATGGTYEQY
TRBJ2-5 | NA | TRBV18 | ASSPSRGETQY
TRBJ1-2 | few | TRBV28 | ASSLGGGGLAD
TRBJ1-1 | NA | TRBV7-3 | ASSSQGNTEAF
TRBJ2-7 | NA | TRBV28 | ATWDTTYEQY